This T cell receptor (beta chain) came from a study of cytomegalovirus exposure and HLA in healthy donors. Germline values: CDR1 SGHRS, CDR2 YFSETQ. V was clipped by 4 bases and J by 1 base, with 11 bases between them. This CDR3 spans 14 amino acids. Study observations and caveats: Researchers counted roughly 150 TCR beta chains as cytomegalovirus-associated.

PCR employed 60 Vbeta and 13 Jbeta primers. Profiled with immunoSEQ multiplex PCR; TCRdb holds only in-frame clones, not every one. Of 120,000 or so clones listed, roughly 75% were seen once; the top ten hold roughly 3.5%. With regard to this clone: Its antigen remains unknown.

This clonotype was obtained from a woman aged 45-60 years in good health and CMV-seronegative. Sequencing used PBMCs. The rearrangement joins TRBV5-1 to TRBJ1-1; TRBD1 is a possible D gene (6 bases). CDR3 sequence (DNA): TGCGCCAGCAGCGTGGGACACACGAACACTGAAGCTTTCTTT. This sequence encodes CASSVGHTNTEAFF. The full variable domain, with the rest looked up from reference TRBV5-1 and TRBJ1-1, is KAGVTQTPRYLIKTRGQQVTLSCSPISGHRSVSWYQQTPGQGLQFLFEYFSETQRNKGNFPGRFSGRQFSNSRSEMNVSTLELGDSALYLCASSVGHTNTEAFFGQGTRLTVV.